These 18 T cell receptor beta chains were sequenced from one sample in a study of liver allograft versus peripheral blood T cells. Looking at the study overall: What was compared were the T cell receptor repertoires in transplanted livers and those in the peripheral blood of recipients.

TCRdb re-called the reads with MiXCR, one entry per CDR3 protein. The table has under 15,000 distinct CDR3 sequences, over 15% seen once. The receptor set was obtained from a human patient who had a liver transplant. Some T cells may have originated in the graft donor.

V gene TRBV19 combines with J gene TRBJ2-7; no definite D call. This CDR3 is 12 amino acids long. The V and J ends lost 3 bases and 3 bases respectively, with 6 bases between them. Germline assignment: CDR1 LNHDA and CDR2 SQIVND (reference sequence). CDR3 amino acids: CASSIPGYEQYF. Here the CDR3 DNA reads TGTGCCAGTAGTATTCCGGGCTACGAGCAGTACTTC.

The rearrangement uses TRBV7-9 and TRBJ2-1; 7 bases are a match to TRBD1. The CDR3 runs to 15 residues. V lost 0 bases and J lost 5; bases outside the gene matches: 4. Germline V gives CDR1 SEHNR, CDR2 FQNEAQ (reference sequence). In DNA form, the CDR3 reads TGTGCCAGCAGCTTAGCAGGAAGGGGGCACAATGAGCAGTTCTTC. Its translation is CASSLAGRGHNEQFF.

The chain uses TRBV19 and TRBJ2-7; 13 bases are shared with TRBD2. Germline loops: CDR1 LNHDA, CDR2 SQIVND (reference sequence). The CDR3 extends over 15 amino acids. The J segment lost 2 bases and the V segment lost 7 bases, leaving 5 bases of the junction unmatched. CDR3 protein: CASTPGLAGTYEQYF. The CDR3 DNA reads TGTGCCAGTACCCCGGGACTAGCGGGGACCTACGAGCAGTACTTC.

This clonotype was counted many times. The chain carries TRBV18 and TRBJ1-4; no reliable D call. From germline, CDR1 is KGHSH and CDR2 LQKENI. The CDR3 sequence is 17 residues long. With 5 bases removed from V and 3 bases from J, the gap between germline ends came to 19 bases. This chain's CDR3 is CASSENVPQLANEKLFF. The CDR3 bases are TGTGCCAGCTCAGAGAACGTCCCCCAACTAGCTAATGAAAAACTGTTTTTT.

This clonotype was seen a handful of times. V is TRBV9 and J is TRBJ1-3; no clear D. The CDR3 covers 13 residues. Germline assignment: CDR1 SGDLS and CDR2 YYNGEE. V lost 7 bases and J lost 6, with 14 bases in between. CDR3 sequence reads: CASSLEGENTIYF. The CDR3 bases are TGTGCCAGCTCTCTGGAGGGTGAAAACACCATATATTTT.

This clonotype is labeled as medium-sized (0.01 to 0.1%). This sequence joins TRBV24-1 and TRBJ2-5; TRBD2 matches 7 bases. CDR3 length: 12 amino acids. V lost 9 bases to trimming and J lost 0 bases; unmatched junction nucleotides: 0. CDR1 and CDR2 from the germline V gene are KGHDR and SFDVKD. The CDR3 DNA reads TGTGCCACCGGGGGGGACCAAGAGACCCAGTACTTC. Translated, it gives CATGGDQETQYF.

This clonotype was counted a few times. The V call is TRBV7-3, the J call TRBJ2-1; unclear D gene. Germline V gene sequence: CDR1 SGHTA, CDR2 FQGTGA. This CDR3 is built from 16 residues. The V gene lost 2 bases and the J gene lost 5 bases, with 16 bases spanning the gap. DNA for the CDR3: TGTGCCAGCAGCTTAGAAGGACCGCCTAACCACAATGAGCAGTTCTTC. It codes for CASSLEGPPNHNEQFF. The entire variable domain, with the rest obtained from reference TRBV7-3 and TRBJ2-1, is as follows: GAGVSQTPSNKVTEKGKYVELRCDPISGHTALYWYRQSLGQGPEFLIYFQGTGAADDSGLPNDRFFAVRPEGSVSTLKIQRTERGDSAVYLCASSLEGPPNHNEQFFGPGTRLTVL.

The gene calls are TRBV7-3 and TRBJ1-5; D not certain. Germline CDR1 reads SGHTA; CDR2 reads FQGTGA. CDR3 length: 13 amino acids. V lost 0 bases to trimming and J lost 7 bases, with 7 bases between them. This chain's CDR3 is CASSLTVEQPQHF. The CDR3 bases are TGTGCCAGCAGCTTAACGGTTGAGCAGCCCCAGCATTTT.

The rearrangement joins TRBV6-1 to TRBJ1-2; D is unclear. V lost 0 bases and J lost 8, with 7 bases in between. The germline gives CDR1 MNHNS, CDR2 SASEGT. CDR3 size: 12 residues. This chain's CDR3 is CASSEAPGGYTF. Written as DNA, the CDR3 is TGTGCCAGCAGTGAAGCGCCGGGGGGCTACACCTTC.

This clonotype was seen a handful of times. The CDR3 loop is CAISQGQLNTEAFF. In DNA, the CDR3 is TGTGCCATCAGCCAGGGACAGCTGAACACTGAAGCTTTCTTT. The chain carries TRBV10-3 and TRBJ1-1, with 7 bases identical to TRBD1. CDR3 length equals 14 residues. The germline gives CDR1 ENHRY, CDR2 SYGVKD. The V and J ends lost 6 bases and 0 bases, in that order; junction bases with no gene match: 4.

Sample share makes this clonotype medium-sized. The chain employs TRBV28 and TRBJ2-6; 10 bases align to TRBD1. Germline CDR1 MDHEN, CDR2 SYDVKM. The length of the CDR3 is 18 residues. V was pared by 10 bases and J by 4 bases, with 16 bases of the junction left unmatched. Here the CDR3 reads CATLENGQGGKGANVLTF. The CDR3 region has the DNA TGTGCCACCCTTGAAAACGGACAGGGGGGGAAAGGGGCCAACGTCCTGACTTTC.

This clonotype is termed medium-sized. This chain joins TRBV7-2 and TRBJ2-7; 7 bases are a match to TRBD1. The CDR3 loop spans 14 amino acids. The ends lost 5 bases at V and 0 bases at J; junction bases unmatched: 4. Per germline, CDR1 SGHTA and CDR2 FQGNSA. CDR3 sequence: CASSGQVYSYEQYF. The CDR3 bases are TGTGCCAGCAGCGGACAGGTTTACTCCTACGAGCAGTACTTC.

This clonotype is classed as medium-sized (0.01 to 0.1%). The CDR3: CASSSPTRTGSYGYTF. Here the CDR3 DNA reads TGTGCCAGCAGTTCCCCCACGCGGACAGGGTCCTATGGCTACACCTTC. The chain joins TRBV6-5 to TRBJ1-2, with 8 bases identical to TRBD1. Trimming cost V 4 bases and J 4 bases; bases outside gene matches: 11. The CDR3 is made up of 16 amino acids. Germline values: CDR1 MNHEY, CDR2 SVGAGI.

This clonotype was seen ten or more times. This chain joins TRBV28 and TRBJ1-6, with D hard to call. Trimming pared 6 bases from V and 10 bases from J, leaving 16 bases between. Germline V CDR1 and CDR2: MDHEN, SYDVKM. The CDR3 has 14 residues. The CDR3 reads CASRESVGESPLHF. The CDR3 nucleotides read TGTGCCAGCAGGGAAAGCGTCGGAGAGTCACCCCTCCACTTT.

This clonotype has just a few counts. J is TRBJ2-2 and V is TRBV12-3 or TRBV12-4; TRBD1 agrees at 10 bases. CDR3 length: 16 residues. The V gene end was trimmed by 3 bases and the J gene end by 4 bases; junction bases not matched to a gene: 5. The DNA for the CDR3 is TGTGCCAGCAGTTTTGGGGACAGGGGAATCACCGGGGAGCTGTTTTTT. This sequence encodes CASSFGDRGITGELFF.

This rearrangement joins TRBV5-6 to TRBJ2-2; 12 positions match TRBD1. Looked up from germline, CDR1 is SGHDT and CDR2 is YYEEEE. Germline trimming cut 3 bases from V and 9 bases from J; bases unmatched to any gene: 3. CDR3 length equals 14 residues. Written as DNA, the CDR3 is TGTGCCAGCAGCTGGGGACAGGGGGCAAGGGAGCTGTTTTTT. Residues: CASSWGQGARELFF.

This clonotype ranks as medium-sized (0.01 to 0.1%). The rearrangement links TRBV19 to TRBJ2-1, with a weak D call TRBD2 (5 bases). This CDR3 spans 14 amino acids. Germline values: CDR1 LNHDA, CDR2 SQIVND (reference sequence). The germline V and J ends were trimmed by 4 bases and 9 bases, with 16 bases remaining between them. CDR3: CASSRETPPSEQFF. The CDR3 DNA follows: TGTGCCAGTAGTAGGGAGACTCCCCCGAGTGAGCAGTTCTTC.

This clonotype was recorded once. The chain carries TRBV24-1 and TRBJ2-2, with 10 bases fitting TRBD1. Germline lookup yields CDR1 KGHDR and CDR2 SFDVKD. The V gene end was trimmed by 3 bases and the J gene end by 3 bases; junction bases not matched to a gene: 12. CDR3 length: 19 amino acids. CDR3 sequence (DNA): TGTGCCACCAGTGATCAAAGACAGGGGGCAAGCACCCACACCGGGGAGCTGTTTTTT. It translates to CATSDQRQGASTHTGELFF.